Below, 5 T cell receptor beta chains from the same sample are listed, as sequenced in a study of T cell changes during pregnancy in multiple sclerosis. Data came from immunoSEQ multiplex PCR; TCRdb stores just in-frame clones and leaves some out. The sample consists of around 96,000 clones, 80% to 95% of them appearing once. The sample consisted of peripheral blood, taken in the first trimester of pregnancy. The receptors shown here come from a female donor with multiple sclerosis, enrolled in a pregnancy study.

The chain employs TRBV6-5 and TRBJ2-5; 12 nucleotides align to TRBD2. Germline CDR1 reads MNHEY; CDR2 reads SVGAGI. V was clipped by 2 bases and J by 4 bases; unmatched bases: 5. There are 16 residues in the CDR3. The CDR3 region has the DNA TGTGCCAGCAGTTACACTAGCGGGGGGCGGGGAGAGACCCAGTACTTC. As protein: CASSYTSGGRGETQYF.

The chain combines TRBV18 with TRBJ1-6; no firm D call. V gave up 0 bases and J gave up 0 bases, with 6 bases separating them. This CDR3 is built from 16 residues. Germline assignment: CDR1 KGHSH and CDR2 LQKENI. The CDR3 DNA follows: TGTGCCAGCTCACCACCGGGCAGCTCCTATAATTCACCCCTCCACTTT. It encodes CASSPPGSSYNSPLHF.

This clone was recorded only once. The chain combines TRBV7-6 with TRBJ2-1, with TRBD2 as a possible D gene (6 bases). The CDR3 loop spans 15 amino acids. The V end lost 0 bases, the J end lost 7 bases, and 13 bases lay between the germline ends. CDR1 SGHVS and CDR2 FNYEAQ come from the germline V gene. The CDR3 reads CASSLAGGVGNEQFF. The CDR3 DNA sequence: TGTGCCAGCAGCTTAGCGGGGGGAGTCGGGAATGAGCAGTTCTTC.

The J gene is TRBJ2-2, the V gene TRBV4-2, with 9 bases that match TRBD2. The CDR3 runs 17 residues. The J segment lost 4 bases and the V segment lost 0 bases, leaving 6 bases of the junction unmatched. Germline values: CDR1 LGHNA, CDR2 YNFKEQ. The CDR3 DNA reads TGTGCCAGCAGCCAAGAGGTGGGACTAGCCGCCACCGGGGAGCTGTTTTTT. It codes for CASSQEVGLAATGELFF.

The rearrangement links TRBV10-3 to TRBJ2-1; 7 nucleotides match TRBD2. V shed 2 bases, J shed 1 base, and the junction held 8 bases outside the gene matches. CDR3 length: 17 residues. Germline assignment: CDR1 ENHRY and CDR2 SYGVKD. This CDR3 is CAISEGIPRGSYNEQFF. The CDR3 DNA is TGTGCCATCAGTGAGGGTATCCCGCGGGGGTCCTACAATGAGCAGTTCTTC.